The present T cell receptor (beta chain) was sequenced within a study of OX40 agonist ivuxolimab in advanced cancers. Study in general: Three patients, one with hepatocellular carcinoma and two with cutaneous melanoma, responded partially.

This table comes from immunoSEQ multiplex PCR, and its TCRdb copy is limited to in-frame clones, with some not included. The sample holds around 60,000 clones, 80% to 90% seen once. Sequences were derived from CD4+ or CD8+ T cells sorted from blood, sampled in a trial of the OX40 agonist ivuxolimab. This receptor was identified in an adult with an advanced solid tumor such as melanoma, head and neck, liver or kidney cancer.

CDR3 in DNA: TGCGCCAGCAAGCCGGGACAGGGGACTGGGGCCAACGTCCTGACTTTC. Its protein is CASKPGQGTGANVLTF. The J gene is TRBJ2-6, the V gene TRBV4-1, with 10 bases identical to TRBD1. Germline CDR1 and CDR2: MGHRA and YSYEKL. The CDR3 is 16 residues long. Trimming cost V 7 bases and J 2 bases; bases outside gene matches: 5.